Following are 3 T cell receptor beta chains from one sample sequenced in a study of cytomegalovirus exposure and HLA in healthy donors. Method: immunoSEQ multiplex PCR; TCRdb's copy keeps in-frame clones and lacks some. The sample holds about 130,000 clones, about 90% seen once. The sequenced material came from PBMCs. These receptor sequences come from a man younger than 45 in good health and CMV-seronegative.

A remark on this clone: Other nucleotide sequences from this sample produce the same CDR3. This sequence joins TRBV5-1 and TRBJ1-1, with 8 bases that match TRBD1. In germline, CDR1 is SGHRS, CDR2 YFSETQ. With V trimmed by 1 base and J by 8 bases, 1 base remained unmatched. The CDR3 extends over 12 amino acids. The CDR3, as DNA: TGCGCCAGCAGCTTGAGGACAGGGGAAGCTTTCTTT. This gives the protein CASSLRTGEAFF.

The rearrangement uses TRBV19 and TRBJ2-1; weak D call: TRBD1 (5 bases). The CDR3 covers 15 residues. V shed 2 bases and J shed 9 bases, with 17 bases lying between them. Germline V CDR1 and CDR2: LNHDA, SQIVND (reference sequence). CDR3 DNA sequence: TGTGCCAGTAGTATATTGGACACCGCCTTGAGTGAGCAGTTCTTC. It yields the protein CASSILDTALSEQFF.

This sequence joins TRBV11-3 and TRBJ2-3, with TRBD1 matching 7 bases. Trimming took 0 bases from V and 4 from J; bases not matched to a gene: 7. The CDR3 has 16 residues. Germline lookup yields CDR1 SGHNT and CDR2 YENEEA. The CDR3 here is CASSLEGGLGADTQYF. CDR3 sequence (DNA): TGTGCCAGCAGCTTAGAAGGGGGCCTGGGGGCAGATACGCAGTATTTT.